This T cell receptor beta chain was captured by sequencing in a study of Tregs in tolerant kidney transplant recipients. Study summary: Mixed chimerism was transient after nonmyeloablative marrow transplants from related graft donors.

Overall study results and limits: Changing PCR primers prevented nucleotide comparison between some patients' samples. Donor-specific Treg expansion exceeded global Treg expansion in tolerant patients, suggesting antigen drive.

As regards this clone: Its antigen is unknown.

Unstimulated Tregs (CD4+CD25+CD127-) and CD4+CD25- non-Tregs were sorted from PBMCs. The protocol was immunoSEQ multiplex PCR, while the TCRdb copy is restricted to in-frame clones and leaves out a portion. The table records more than 60,000 clones, about 88% of them present only once. The sample here was CD4+ T cells from blood, taken before the transplant. The sequence was obtained from a human donor who received a combined kidney and bone marrow transplant.

The CDR3 protein is CAISEREEGGELFF. CDR3 coding DNA: TGTGCCATCAGTGAGCGGGAGGAGGGCGGGGAGCTGTTTTTT. This chain uses TRBV10-3 with TRBJ2-2; 7 nucleotides align to TRBD2. V lost 2 bases to trimming and J lost 7 bases; unmatched junction nucleotides: 4. The CDR3 length is 14 residues. The germline V gene has CDR1 ENHRY and CDR2 SYGVKD.